This T cell receptor beta chain was profiled in a study of CD8 T cells in ankylosing spondylitis. In TCRdb, the 5' RACE reads were re-called with MiXCR into one record per CDR3 protein. The table lists about 230,000 distinct CDR3 sequences, around 8% of them singletons. This clonotype was observed many times. This CDR3 contains 15 residues. The germline V gene has CDR1 LGHDT and CDR2 YNNKEL (reference sequence). The V gene lost 1 base and the J gene lost 0 bases, with 9 bases spanning the gap. The sample was blood, either unsorted or a sorted T cell fraction (not recorded which). This chain uses TRBV3-1 with TRBJ2-5; no clear D gene. This TCR was sampled from a female donor with ankylosing spondylitis or in good health (not recorded which). This chain's CDR3 is CASSQASGYQETQYF. The CDR3 DNA reads TGTGCCAGCAGCCAAGCCTCCGGGTACCAAGAGACCCAGTACTTC.